The entry that follows covers one TCR beta chain sequence. This record comes from a study of T cells in Graves' hyperthyroidism and ophthalmopathy. The CDR3 sequence is 14 residues long. V was shortened by 2 bases and J by 1 base, with 9 bases between the two germline ends. Germline V gene data show CDR1 as SGDLS and CDR2 as YYNGEE. Researchers amplified the TCR beta CDR3 regions from RNA transcripts. The TCR CDR3 first-round RT-PCR relied on the HTBI primer set. TCRdb re-derived calls from the multiplex PCR reads in MiXCR, one entry per CDR3 protein. The table includes around 400,000 distinct CDR3 sequences, 20% to 25% detected once. It was uncontrolled infection, other autoimmune disease, pregnancy or lactation that excluded patients.

Sequencing was performed on blood. This chain links TRBV9 with TRBJ2-5; D call uncertain. The origin of this receptor is a man aged 45 to 65 with Graves' hyperthyroidism. CDR3 sequence: CASSVGGSQETQYF. The CDR3 nucleotides read TGTGCCAGCAGCGTGGGTGGCAGCCAAGAGACCCAGTACTTC.